This T cell receptor (beta chain) was captured in a study of CD8+ T cells in alopecia areata. Study at large: Treated individuals took tofacitinib by mouth, 5 to 10 mg twice daily. Overall study results and limits: Persistence of many expanded lesional clones was seen in scalp and blood during tofacitinib. More clonal than normal scalp was lesional scalp, particularly alopecia totalis/universalis.

The sequencing template was cDNA reverse transcribed from extracted RNA. The protocol was immunoSEQ multiplex PCR, while the TCRdb copy is restricted to in-frame clones and leaves out a portion. The table shows some 190,000 clones, with about three fifths occurring only once. As to this clone: Its antigen remains unidentified.

Indicated treatment: oral pan-JAK inhibitor, 5-10 mg twice daily. Alopecia areata patients gave lesional scalp punch biopsies and peripheral blood samples. Trimming left V 6 bases short and J 6 bases short, with 15 bases between. This CDR3 region has 14 residues. Germline V lookup: CDR1 MNHEY, CDR2 SMNVEV (reference sequence). This chain joins TRBV27 and TRBJ1-5; maybe TRBD1 (5 bases). This clonotype originated in a human donor with alopecia areata. This material consisted of CD4+ T cells sorted from blood, taken at week 49, from a patient treated with tofacitinib. DNA for the CDR3: TGTGCCAGCAGGGCAGGGTCAACGGGTCAGCCCCAGCATTTT. Translated, it gives CASRAGSTGQPQHF.